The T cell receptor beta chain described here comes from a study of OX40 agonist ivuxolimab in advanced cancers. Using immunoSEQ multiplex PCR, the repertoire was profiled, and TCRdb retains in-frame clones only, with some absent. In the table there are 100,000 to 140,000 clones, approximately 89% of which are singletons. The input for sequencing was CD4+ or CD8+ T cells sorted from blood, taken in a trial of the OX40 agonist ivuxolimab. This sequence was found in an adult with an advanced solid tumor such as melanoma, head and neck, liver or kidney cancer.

In nucleotides, the CDR3 is TGTGCCAGCAGCCGATCGACAGGCTCTGGGGCCAACGTCCTGACTTTC. Its translation is CASSRSTGSGANVLTF. The gene calls are TRBV7-2 and TRBJ2-6; possible D gene TRBD1, 6 bases. This CDR3 has 16 amino acids. V lost 5 bases to trimming and J lost 0 bases, with 11 bases between them. In germline, CDR1 is SGHTA, CDR2 FQGNSA.